The 6 T cell receptor beta chains given below trace back to one sample, sequenced in a study of blood T cell repertoires in COVID-19. Assay used: immunoSEQ multiplex PCR; TCRdb lists only in-frame clones, some missing. There are approximately 170,000 clones in the sample; approximately 80% occur only once, and roughly 8% lies in the top ten. The sequencing input was PBMCs or T cells enriched from blood (not recorded which). Receptors were obtained from a woman between 45 and 65 years old who had recovered from COVID-19.

CDR3 in amino acids: CASSFESDTGELFF. The CDR3 nucleotides read TGTGCCAGCAGCTTTGAGAGCGACACCGGGGAGCTGTTTTTT. The gene calls are TRBV5-5 and TRBJ2-2; no clear D. Trimming removed 2 bases from V and 3 bases from J, with 8 bases in between. Germline CDR1 reads SGHKS; CDR2 reads YYEKEE (reference sequence). This CDR3 is built from 14 residues. Based on the CDR3 plus reference TRBV5-5 and TRBJ2-2, the full variable domain is DAGVTQSPTHLIKTRGQQVTLRCSPISGHKSVSWYQQVLGQGPQFIFQYYEKEERGRGNFPDRFSARQFPNYSSELNVNALLLGDSALYLCASSFESDTGELFFGEGSRLTVL.

V gene TRBV19 combines with J gene TRBJ1-2, with TRBD1 matching over 7 bases. Trimming took 2 bases from V and 14 from J; bases not matched to a gene: 8. CDR1 and CDR2 from the germline V gene are LNHDA and SQIVND (reference sequence). The CDR3 has 12 residues. The DNA for the CDR3 is TGTGCCAGTAGTATAACCGACAGGGAGAGGACCTTC. This encodes CASSITDRERTF.

The rearrangement uses TRBV7-2 and TRBJ2-7, with 7 bases aligning to TRBD2. The V segment lost 5 bases and the J segment 3 bases; nucleotides outside the gene matches: 10. The CDR3 length is 15 residues. Germline V lookup: CDR1 SGHTA, CDR2 FQGNSA. CDR3 DNA sequence: TGTGCCAGCAGCCCCACTTGGCGGGAGAGCTACGAGCAGTACTTC. Its translation is CASSPTWRESYEQYF.

The chain couples TRBV7-2 to TRBJ1-4; a possible D gene is TRBD1 (6 bases). The germline V and J ends were trimmed by 5 bases and 3 bases, with 16 bases remaining between them. Germline CDR1 is SGHTA and CDR2 is FQGNSA. The CDR3 sequence is 16 residues long. This CDR3 is CASSPDRPPSNEKLFF. CDR3 DNA sequence: TGTGCCAGCAGCCCCGACAGGCCCCCATCTAATGAAAAACTGTTTTTT.

This clone was observed once. J is TRBJ2-7 and V is TRBV11-3; no clear D. Germline values: CDR1 SGHNT, CDR2 YENEEA. Trimming left V 5 bases short and J 4 bases short, with 9 bases between. The CDR3 consists of 12 residues. CDR3 in amino acids: CASSISVYEQYF. For the CDR3, the DNA is TGTGCCAGCAGCATATCCGTTTACGAGCAGTACTTC.

The chain employs TRBV4-3 and TRBJ2-1; 8 bases map to TRBD1. The CDR3 contains 15 residues. Germline loops: CDR1 LGHNA, CDR2 YSLEER. With V trimmed by 3 bases and J by 12 bases, 13 bases remained unmatched. CDR3 residues: CASSHLLDGQGGQFF. CDR3 sequence (DNA): TGCGCCAGCAGCCACCTACTCGACGGACAGGGAGGGCAGTTCTTC.